In its sample, the clone carrying this T cell receptor beta chain was seen many times. One entry per CDR3 protein, called by TCRdb with MiXCR from the RT-PCR reads. This table has 800,000 to 1,000,000 distinct CDR3 sequences, approximately 18% appearing once. Trimming removed 3 bases from V and 7 bases from J, with 19 bases in between. This CDR3 is built from 17 residues. This record comes from a study of patients and donors after allogeneic stem cell transplantation. This rearrangement joins TRBV12-3 or TRBV12-4 to TRBJ1-6; D unclear. Sequencing input: blood, either unsorted or a sorted T cell fraction (not recorded which). The TCR was taken from a human donor who was either an allogeneic HSCT recipient or a stem cell or donor lymphocyte infusion donor (not recorded which). It is not recorded whose cells these are; they may come from a transplant donor. This CDR3 reads CASSFRGLTRTNSPLHF. The CDR3 DNA is TGTGCCAGCAGTTTTCGTGGTCTGACACGTACAAATTCACCCCTCCACTTT.